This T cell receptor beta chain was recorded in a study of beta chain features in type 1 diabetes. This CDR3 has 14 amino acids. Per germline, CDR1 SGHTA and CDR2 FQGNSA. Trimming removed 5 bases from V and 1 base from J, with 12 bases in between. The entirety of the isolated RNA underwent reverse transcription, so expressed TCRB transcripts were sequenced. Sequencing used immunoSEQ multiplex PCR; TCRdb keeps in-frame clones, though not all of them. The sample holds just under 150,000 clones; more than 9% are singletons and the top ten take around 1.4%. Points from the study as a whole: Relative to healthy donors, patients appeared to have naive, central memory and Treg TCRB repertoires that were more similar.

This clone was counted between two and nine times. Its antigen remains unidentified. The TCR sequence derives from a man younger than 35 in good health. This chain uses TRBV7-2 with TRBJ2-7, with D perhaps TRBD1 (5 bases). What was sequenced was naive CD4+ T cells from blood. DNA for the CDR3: TGTGCCAGCAGCAGTTACAGGACATCCTACGAGCAGTACTTC. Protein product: CASSSYRTSYEQYF.